This passage covers 10 T cell receptor beta chains from one sample sequenced in a study of shared clonotypes between healthy human individuals. The protocol was immunoSEQ multiplex PCR, while the TCRdb copy is restricted to in-frame clones and leaves out a portion. The sample includes about 600,000 clones, roughly 98% of them seen just once. Cells designated naive CD8 were CD45RO-negative and were positively selected for CCR7, with terminally differentiated effector memory CD45RA+ cells excluded. Sequencing input: naive CD8+ T cells sorted from blood. The receptors here all came from a man aged 25-40 years in good health.

The chain links TRBV9 to TRBJ2-7; TRBD1 or TRBD2 may be the D gene (5 bases each). The CDR3 is made up of 14 amino acids. V was pared by 3 bases and J by 3 bases, with 13 bases between. The germline V gene encodes CDR1 SGDLS and CDR2 YYNGEE. CDR3 region: CASSAWDGDYEQYF. Here the CDR3 DNA reads TGTGCCAGCAGCGCATGGGACGGAGACTACGAGCAGTACTTC.

This sequence joins TRBV27 and TRBJ1-5; D is unclear. Germline V gives CDR1 MNHEY, CDR2 SMNVEV (reference sequence). V lost 5 bases to trimming and J lost 4 bases, with 9 bases between them. CDR3 size: 13 residues. CDR3 sequence reads: CASSQRGNQPQHF. The CDR3 nucleotides read TGTGCCAGCAGTCAGAGAGGGAATCAGCCCCAGCATTTT.

V gene TRBV2 combines with J gene TRBJ2-1; D could derive from TRBD1 or TRBD2 (5 bases each). Germline CDR1 is SNHLY and CDR2 is FYNNEI. This CDR3 is built from 13 residues. Trimming took 10 bases from V and 1 from J, leaving 11 bases between them. In DNA, the CDR3 is TGTGCCAACCGGGGCGGATCCTACAATGAGCAGTTCTTC. Protein: CANRGGSYNEQFF. Using reference TRBV2 and TRBJ2-1 for the parts outside the CDR3, the full variable domain is EPEVTQTPSHQVTQMGQEVILRCVPISNHLYFYWYRQILGQKVEFLVSFYNNEISEKSEIFDDQFSVERPDGSNFTLKIRSTKLEDSAMYFCANRGGSYNEQFFGPGTRLTVL.

The gene calls are TRBV7-9 and TRBJ1-1; D is possibly TRBD1 (5 bases). Germline-derived CDR1 and CDR2 are SEHNR and FQNEAQ (reference sequence). There are 16 residues in the CDR3. V lost 5 bases and J lost 4, with 20 bases in between. The CDR3 is CASSPGAGERSTEAFF. As DNA, the CDR3 is TGTGCCAGCAGCCCTGGGGCCGGGGAACGATCCACTGAAGCTTTCTTT.

The J gene is TRBJ2-2, the V gene TRBV5-1; a possible D gene is TRBD1 (6 bases). The V gene's germline CDR1 is SGHRS and CDR2 YFSETQ. V dropped 4 bases and J dropped 0 bases, with 10 bases sitting between them. The CDR3 is 15 residues long. The CDR3 protein is CASSVRQANTGELFF. The CDR3 coding sequence is TGCGCCAGCAGCGTACGACAGGCGAACACCGGGGAGCTGTTTTTT.

On this clone: The junction does not match germline at one end; this may be a read error. The chain couples TRBV7-9 to TRBJ2-7, with D uncertain. Germline V CDR1 and CDR2: SEHNR, FQNEAQ (reference sequence). This CDR3 region has 12 residues. The CDR3 nucleotides are TGTGCCAGCAGCGACCAGTCAAAAACCCACGACTTC. Translating gives CASSDQSKTHDF. The full variable domain, completed using reference TRBV7-9 and TRBJ2-7, is DTGVSQNPRHKITKRGQNVTFRCDPISEHNRLYWYRQTLGQGPEFLTYFQNEAQLEKSRLLSDRFSAERPKGSFSTLEIQRTEQGDSAMYLCASSDQSKTHDFGPGTRLTVT.

This chain joins TRBV5-1 and TRBJ2-1; the match to TRBD2 covers 11 bases. The J segment lost 8 bases and the V segment lost 3 bases, leaving 10 bases of the junction unmatched. The CDR3 contains 16 residues. The germline V gene has CDR1 SGHRS and CDR2 YFSETQ. CDR3 nucleotide sequence: TGCGCCAGCAGCTCCCAACTAGCGGGAGTGTTAGATGAGCAGTTCTTC. Protein: CASSSQLAGVLDEQFF.

This rearrangement joins TRBV19 to TRBJ2-3; 10 bases are a match to TRBD2. Germline assignment: CDR1 LNHDA and CDR2 SQIVND (reference sequence). The CDR3 is 15 amino acids. V gave up 5 bases and J gave up 4 bases; unmatched junction bases: 6. CDR3 in amino acids: CASSRLAGVSDTQYF. The CDR3 DNA reads TGTGCCAGTAGTCGGCTAGCGGGAGTTTCAGATACGCAGTATTTT.

This clone was seen a handful of times. The chain is built from TRBV5-6 and TRBJ2-1; D gene ambiguous. The CDR3 extends over 15 amino acids. V was pared by 4 bases and J by 1 base, with 12 bases between. Germline V gene lookup returns CDR1 SGHDT and CDR2 YYEEEE. The CDR3 nucleotides read TGTGCCAGCAGCAGACAATTAAAGTCCTACAATGAGCAGTTCTTC. Protein product: CASSRQLKSYNEQFF.

V is TRBV15 and J is TRBJ1-5; 7 bases map to TRBD1. J gave up 0 bases and V 2 bases, and 16 bases lay outside the gene matches. The CDR3 length is 20 residues. Germline V gene sequence: CDR1 LNHNV, CDR2 YYDKDF (reference sequence). CDR3 protein: CATSRSNTGESVYSNQPQHF. DNA for the CDR3: TGTGCCACCAGCAGAAGTAATACAGGGGAGAGCGTGTATAGCAATCAGCCCCAGCATTTT.